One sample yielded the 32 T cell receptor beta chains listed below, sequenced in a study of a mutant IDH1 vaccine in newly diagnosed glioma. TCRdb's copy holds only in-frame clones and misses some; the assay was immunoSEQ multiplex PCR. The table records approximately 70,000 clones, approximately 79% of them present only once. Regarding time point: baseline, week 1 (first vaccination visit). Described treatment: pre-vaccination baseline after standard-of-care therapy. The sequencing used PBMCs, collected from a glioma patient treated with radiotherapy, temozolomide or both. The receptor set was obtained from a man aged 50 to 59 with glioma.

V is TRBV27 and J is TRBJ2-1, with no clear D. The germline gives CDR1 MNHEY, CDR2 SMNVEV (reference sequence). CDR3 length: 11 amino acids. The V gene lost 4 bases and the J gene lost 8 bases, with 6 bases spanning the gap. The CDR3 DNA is TGTGCCAGCAGTTCCCCCTATGAGCAGTTCTTC. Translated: CASSSPYEQFF.

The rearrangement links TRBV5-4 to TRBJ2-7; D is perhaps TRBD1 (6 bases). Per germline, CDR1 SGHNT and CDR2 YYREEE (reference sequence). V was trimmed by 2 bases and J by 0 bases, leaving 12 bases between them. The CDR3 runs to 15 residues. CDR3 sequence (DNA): TGTGCCAGCAGCTTCAACAGGGTAGACTCCTACGAGCAGTACTTC. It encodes CASSFNRVDSYEQYF.

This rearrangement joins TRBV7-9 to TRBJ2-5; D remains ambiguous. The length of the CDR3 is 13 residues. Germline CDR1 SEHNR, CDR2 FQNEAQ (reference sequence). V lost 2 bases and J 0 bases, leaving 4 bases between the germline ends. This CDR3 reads CASSLRDQETQYF. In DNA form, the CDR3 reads TGTGCCAGCAGCTTAAGGGACCAAGAGACCCAGTACTTC.

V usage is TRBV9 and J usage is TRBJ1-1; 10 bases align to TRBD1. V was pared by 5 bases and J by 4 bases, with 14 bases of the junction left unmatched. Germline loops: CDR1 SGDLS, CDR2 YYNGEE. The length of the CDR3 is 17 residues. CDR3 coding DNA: TGTGCCAGCAGTCGGTTTGAGGACAGGGGGGGACGCACTGAAGCTTTCTTT. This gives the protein CASSRFEDRGGRTEAFF.

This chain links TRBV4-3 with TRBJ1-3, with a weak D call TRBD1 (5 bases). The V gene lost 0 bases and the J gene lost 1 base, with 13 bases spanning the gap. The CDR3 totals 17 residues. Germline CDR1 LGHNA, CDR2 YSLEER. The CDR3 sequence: CASSQDPRGRSGNTIYF. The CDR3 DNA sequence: TGCGCCAGCAGCCAAGATCCACGGGGGAGGTCTGGAAACACCATATATTTT.

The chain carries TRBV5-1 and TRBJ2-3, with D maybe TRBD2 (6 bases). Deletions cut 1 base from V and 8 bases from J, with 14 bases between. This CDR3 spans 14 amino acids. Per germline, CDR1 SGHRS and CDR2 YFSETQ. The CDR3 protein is CASSLFLEGGTQYF. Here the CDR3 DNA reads TGCGCCAGCAGCTTGTTTTTGGAGGGAGGTACGCAGTATTTT.

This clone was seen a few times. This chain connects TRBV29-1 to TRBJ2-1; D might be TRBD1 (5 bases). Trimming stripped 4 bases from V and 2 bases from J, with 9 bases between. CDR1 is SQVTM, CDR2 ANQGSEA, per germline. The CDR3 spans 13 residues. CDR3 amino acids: CSVAGNTYNEQFF. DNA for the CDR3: TGCAGCGTTGCAGGGAACACCTACAATGAGCAGTTCTTC.

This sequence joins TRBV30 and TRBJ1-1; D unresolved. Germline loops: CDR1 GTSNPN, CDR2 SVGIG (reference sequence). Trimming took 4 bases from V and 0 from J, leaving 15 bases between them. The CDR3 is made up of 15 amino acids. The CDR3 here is CAWISLSSLNTEAFF. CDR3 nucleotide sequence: TGTGCCTGGATCTCCCTGTCTAGTCTGAACACTGAAGCTTTCTTT.

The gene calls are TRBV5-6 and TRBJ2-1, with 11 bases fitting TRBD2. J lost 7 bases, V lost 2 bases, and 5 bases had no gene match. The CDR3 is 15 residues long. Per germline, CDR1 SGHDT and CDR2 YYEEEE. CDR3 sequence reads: CASSFGLAGLNEQFF. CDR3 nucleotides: TGTGCCAGCAGCTTCGGACTAGCGGGTCTAAATGAGCAGTTCTTC.

The CDR3 loop is CASSLALNSNQPQHF. CDR3 DNA: TGTGCCAGCAGCTTAGCGCTGAACAGCAATCAGCCCCAGCATTTT. The rearrangement uses TRBV7-2 and TRBJ1-5; D call uncertain. This CDR3 has 15 amino acids. The V and J ends lost 0 bases and 1 base respectively, with 7 bases between them. Germline CDR1 reads SGHTA; CDR2 reads FQGNSA.

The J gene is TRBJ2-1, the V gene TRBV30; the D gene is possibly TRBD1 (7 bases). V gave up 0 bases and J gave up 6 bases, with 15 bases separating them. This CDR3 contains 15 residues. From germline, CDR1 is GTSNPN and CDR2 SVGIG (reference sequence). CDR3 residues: CAWSVGAGGPNEQFF. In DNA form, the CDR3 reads TGTGCCTGGAGTGTAGGGGCAGGGGGGCCCAATGAGCAGTTCTTC.

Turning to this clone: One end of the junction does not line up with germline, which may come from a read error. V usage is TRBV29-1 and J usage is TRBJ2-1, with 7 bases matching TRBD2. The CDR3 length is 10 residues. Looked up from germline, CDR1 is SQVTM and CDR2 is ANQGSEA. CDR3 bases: TGCAGCGTTGAATTCCGGGGGGAGCTCTTC. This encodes CSVEFRGELF.

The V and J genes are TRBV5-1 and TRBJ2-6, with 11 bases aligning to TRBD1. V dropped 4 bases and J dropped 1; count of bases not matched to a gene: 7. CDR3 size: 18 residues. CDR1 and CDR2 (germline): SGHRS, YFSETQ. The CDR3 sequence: CASSPGQGALSGANVLTF. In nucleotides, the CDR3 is TGCGCCAGCAGCCCCGGACAGGGGGCGTTGTCTGGGGCCAACGTCCTGACTTTC.

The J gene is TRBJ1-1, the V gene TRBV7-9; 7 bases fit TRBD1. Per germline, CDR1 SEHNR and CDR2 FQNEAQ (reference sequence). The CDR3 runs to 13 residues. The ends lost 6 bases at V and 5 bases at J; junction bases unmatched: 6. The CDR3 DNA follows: TGTGCCAGCAGACCTACAGGGGATACTGAAGCTTTCTTT. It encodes CASRPTGDTEAFF.

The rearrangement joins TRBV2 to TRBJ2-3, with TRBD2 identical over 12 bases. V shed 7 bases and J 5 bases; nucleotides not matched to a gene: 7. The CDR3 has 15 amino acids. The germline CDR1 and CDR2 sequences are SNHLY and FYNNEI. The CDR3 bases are TGTGCCAGCACCCCTAGCGGGGGGGAAAGAGATACGCAGTATTTT. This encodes CASTPSGGERDTQYF.

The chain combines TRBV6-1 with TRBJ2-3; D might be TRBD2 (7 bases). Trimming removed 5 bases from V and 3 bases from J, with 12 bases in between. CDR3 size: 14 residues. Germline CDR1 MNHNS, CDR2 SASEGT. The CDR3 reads CASSLGGPTDTQYF. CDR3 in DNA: TGTGCCAGCAGTCTGGGGGGGCCGACAGATACGCAGTATTTT.

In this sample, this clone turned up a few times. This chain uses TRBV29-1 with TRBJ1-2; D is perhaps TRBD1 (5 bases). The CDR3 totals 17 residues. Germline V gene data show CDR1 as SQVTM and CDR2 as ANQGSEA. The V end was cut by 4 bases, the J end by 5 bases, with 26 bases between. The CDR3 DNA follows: TGCAGCGTTGTAAAGGGGAGGGAGCGCCGTTCCTCGTATGGCTACACCTTC. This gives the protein CSVVKGRERRSSYGYTF.

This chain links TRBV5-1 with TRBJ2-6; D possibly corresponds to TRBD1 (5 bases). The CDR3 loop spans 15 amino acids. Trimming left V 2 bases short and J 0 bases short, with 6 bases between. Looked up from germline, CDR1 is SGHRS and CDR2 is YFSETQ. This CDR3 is CASSFQGSGANVLTF. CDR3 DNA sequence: TGCGCCAGCAGCTTCCAGGGCTCTGGGGCCAACGTCCTGACTTTC.

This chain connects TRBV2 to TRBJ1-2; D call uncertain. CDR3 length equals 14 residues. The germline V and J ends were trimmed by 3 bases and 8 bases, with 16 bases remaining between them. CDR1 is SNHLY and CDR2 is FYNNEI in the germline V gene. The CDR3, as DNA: TGTGCCAGCAGTGACAGGTCATCTTACCTCGGCTACACCTTC. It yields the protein CASSDRSSYLGYTF.

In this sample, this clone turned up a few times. The DNA for the CDR3 is TGCGCCAGCAGTGATATGCAGGGGGCAGGTTGGTCCTACGAGCAGTACTTC. Residues: CASSDMQGAGWSYEQYF. The J gene is TRBJ2-7, the V gene TRBV10-2; TRBD1 matches at 8 bases. The V segment lost 3 bases and the J segment 1 base; nucleotides outside the gene matches: 11. CDR1 and CDR2 (germline): WSHSY, SAAADI. This CDR3 comprises 17 residues.

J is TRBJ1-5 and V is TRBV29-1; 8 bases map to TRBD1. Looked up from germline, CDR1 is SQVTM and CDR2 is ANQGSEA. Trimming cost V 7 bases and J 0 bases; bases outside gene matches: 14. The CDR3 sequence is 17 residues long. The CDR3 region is CSARLWTGTYSNQPQHF. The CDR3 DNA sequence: TGCAGCGCCCGATTGTGGACAGGGACATATAGCAATCAGCCCCAGCATTTT.

The CDR3 sequence: CASSLTGGGKNTEAFF. CDR3 nucleotide sequence: TGTGCCAGCAGCTTAACAGGGGGAGGAAAAAACACTGAAGCTTTCTTT. The rearrangement links TRBV7-9 to TRBJ1-1; 8 bases align to TRBD1. The V and J ends lost 2 bases and 2 bases, in that order; junction bases with no gene match: 7. This CDR3 contains 16 residues. The germline CDR1 and CDR2 sequences are SEHNR and FQNEAQ (reference sequence).

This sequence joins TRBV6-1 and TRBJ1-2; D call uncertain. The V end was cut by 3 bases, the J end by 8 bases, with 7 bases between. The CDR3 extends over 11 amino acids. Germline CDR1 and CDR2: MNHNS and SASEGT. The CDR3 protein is CASSEVVGYTF. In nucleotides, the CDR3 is TGTGCCAGCAGTGAGGTAGTAGGCTACACCTTC.

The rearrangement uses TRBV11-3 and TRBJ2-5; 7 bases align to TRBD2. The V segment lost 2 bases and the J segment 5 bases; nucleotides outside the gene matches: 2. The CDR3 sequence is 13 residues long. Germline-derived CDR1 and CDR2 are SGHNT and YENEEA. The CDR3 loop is CASSLQGGETQYF. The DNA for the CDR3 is TGTGCCAGCAGCTTACAGGGAGGGGAGACCCAGTACTTC.

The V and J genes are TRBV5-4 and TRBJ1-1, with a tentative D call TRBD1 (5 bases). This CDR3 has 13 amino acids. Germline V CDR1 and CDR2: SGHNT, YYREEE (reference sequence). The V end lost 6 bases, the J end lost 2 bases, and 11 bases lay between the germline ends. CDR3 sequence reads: CASTTDSNTEAFF. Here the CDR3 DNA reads TGTGCCAGCACTACCGACAGCAACACTGAAGCTTTCTTT.

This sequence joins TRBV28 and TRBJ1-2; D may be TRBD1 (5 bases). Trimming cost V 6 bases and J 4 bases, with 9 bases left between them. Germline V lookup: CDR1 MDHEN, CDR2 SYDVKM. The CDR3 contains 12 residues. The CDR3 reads CASSPGGYGYTF. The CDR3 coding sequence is TGTGCCAGCAGCCCGGGGGGCTATGGCTACACCTTC.

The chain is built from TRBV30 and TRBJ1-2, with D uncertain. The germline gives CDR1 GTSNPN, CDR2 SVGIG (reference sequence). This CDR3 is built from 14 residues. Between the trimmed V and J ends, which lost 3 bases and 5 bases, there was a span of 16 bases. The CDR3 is CAWRIWGMGYGYTF. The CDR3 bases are TGTGCCTGGAGGATCTGGGGAATGGGTTATGGCTACACCTTC.

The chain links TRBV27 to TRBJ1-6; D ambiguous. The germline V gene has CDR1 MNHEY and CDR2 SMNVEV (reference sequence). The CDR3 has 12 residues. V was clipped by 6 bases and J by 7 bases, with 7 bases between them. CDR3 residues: CASSHINSPLHF. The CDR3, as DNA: TGTGCCAGCAGCCATATAAATTCACCCCTCCACTTT.

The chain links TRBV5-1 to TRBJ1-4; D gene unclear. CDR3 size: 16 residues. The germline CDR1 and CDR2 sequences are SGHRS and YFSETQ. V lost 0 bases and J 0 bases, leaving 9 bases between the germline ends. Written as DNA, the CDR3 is TGCGCCAGCAGCTTGGTGGCAGATGCAACTAATGAAAAACTGTTTTTT. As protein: CASSLVADATNEKLFF.

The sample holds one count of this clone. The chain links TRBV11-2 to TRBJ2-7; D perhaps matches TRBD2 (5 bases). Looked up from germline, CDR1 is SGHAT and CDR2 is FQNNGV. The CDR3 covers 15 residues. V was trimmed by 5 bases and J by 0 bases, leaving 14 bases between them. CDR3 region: CASSRAVQSSYEQYF. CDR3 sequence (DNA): TGTGCCAGCAGCCGAGCGGTTCAGAGCTCCTACGAGCAGTACTTC.

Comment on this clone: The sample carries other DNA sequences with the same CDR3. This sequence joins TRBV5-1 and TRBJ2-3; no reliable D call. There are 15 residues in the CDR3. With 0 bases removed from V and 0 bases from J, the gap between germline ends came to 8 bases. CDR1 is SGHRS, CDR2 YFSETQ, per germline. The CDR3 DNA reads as TGCGCCAGCAGCTTGGAACCTTCGAGCACAGATACGCAGTATTTT. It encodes CASSLEPSSTDTQYF.

The CDR3 here is CASSLLPRGMRTEAFF. The CDR3 DNA sequence: TGTGCCAGCAGCCTCCTTCCTCGGGGAATGAGGACTGAAGCTTTCTTT. The chain joins TRBV5-6 to TRBJ1-1; no definite D call. Trimming took 4 bases from V and 5 from J, leaving 21 bases between them. The CDR3 spans 16 residues. Germline CDR1 is SGHDT and CDR2 is YYEEEE.